This record concerns one T cell receptor beta chain sequence. What it binds is not known. This record comes from a study of OX40 agonist ivuxolimab in advanced cancers. Across the study: Patients enrolled in dose escalation were diagnosed with hepatocellular carcinoma, melanoma, renal cell or head and neck cancer. Among those enrolled, mean age was 60 years (range roughly 23 to 90) and 70% to 85% were male. 30% to 40% of patients had received prior checkpoint inhibitor therapy. Study-wide findings and caveats: Doses of 0.1 to 3.0 mg/kg were accompanied by clonal expansion of CD4+ and CD8+ blood T cells by week 6.

The method was immunoSEQ multiplex PCR; TCRdb's version includes in-frame clones alone and lacks a portion of them. The sample has around 84,000 clones, around 94% seen once. CDR1 and CDR2 (germline): KGHSH, LQKENI. The length of the CDR3 is 14 residues. This chain joins TRBV18 and TRBJ2-5, with 7 positions matching TRBD1. TRBJ2-7 explains the end of the DNA better; the J call may be wrong. The material was CD4+ or CD8+ T cells sorted from blood, obtained in a trial of the OX40 agonist ivuxolimab. The clonotype comes from an adult with an advanced solid tumor such as melanoma, head and neck, liver or kidney cancer. The CDR3 here is CASSSTGATYEQYF. CDR3 coding DNA: TGTGCCAGCTCATCTACAGGGGCCACCTACGAGCAGTACTTC.